Listed here are 16 T cell receptor beta chains from one sample, sequenced in a study of blood T cell repertoires in COVID-19. This table comes from immunoSEQ multiplex PCR, and its TCRdb copy is limited to in-frame clones, with some not included. The data show about 400,000 clones, roughly 86% seen once. Input material: PBMCs or T cells enriched from blood (not recorded which). The receptors were gathered from a woman in her forties with acute COVID-19.

This clone was recorded only once. At one boundary the junction diverges from the germline segment, which might be a read error. The rearrangement joins TRBV7-9 to TRBJ2-5, with TRBD1 matching over 7 bases. CDR1 is SEHNR and CDR2 is FQNEAQ in the germline V gene (reference sequence). CDR3 length equals 15 residues. CDR3 nucleotides: TGTGCCAGCAGCTCCCGGGACAGCCTAAGAGAGGCCCAGTACTTC. Protein sequence: CASSSRDSLREAQYF.

The chain recombines TRBV7-2 with TRBJ2-3, with TRBD2 matching 8 bases. CDR1 and CDR2 from the germline V gene are SGHTA and FQGNSA. The length of the CDR3 is 17 residues. The V gene end was trimmed by 2 bases and the J gene end by 0 bases; junction bases not matched to a gene: 7. CDR3 amino acids: CASSLRAGGGSTDTQYF. The CDR3 DNA sequence: TGTGCCAGCAGCTTAAGGGCGGGGGGCGGTAGCACAGATACGCAGTATTTT.

This clone was recorded a few times. This chain uses TRBV7-9 with TRBJ1-5; TRBD1 might be the D (5 bases). V dropped 1 base and J dropped 4 bases, with 8 bases sitting between them. This CDR3 comprises 14 residues. Germline-derived CDR1 and CDR2 are SEHNR and FQNEAQ (reference sequence). The CDR3 bases are TGTGCCAGCAGCTTAGGGGGGGTTAATCAGCCCCAGCATTTT. It specifies CASSLGGVNQPQHF.

V is TRBV9 and J is TRBJ2-2; 9 bases are shared with TRBD2. Trimming at V came to 0 bases and at J to 0 bases, leaving 6 bases not matched to a gene. The CDR3 is 18 residues long. The germline gives CDR1 SGDLS, CDR2 YYNGEE. In DNA form, the CDR3 reads TGTGCCAGCAGCGTAGCCAGCGGGGGGCTTTCGAACACCGGGGAGCTGTTTTTT. It codes for CASSVASGGLSNTGELFF.

V gene TRBV2 combines with J gene TRBJ1-1, with D possibly TRBD1 on 6 matching bases. The CDR3 is 14 amino acids. The V and J ends lost 6 bases and 1 base respectively, with 12 bases between them. Germline V gene data show CDR1 as SNHLY and CDR2 as FYNNEI. CDR3 sequence: CASSPTDRNTEAFF. The CDR3 DNA is TGTGCCAGCAGCCCCACGGACAGGAACACTGAAGCTTTCTTT.

The rearrangement joins TRBV19 to TRBJ1-3, with 10 bases identical to TRBD1. V trimming: 7 bases; J trimming: 3 bases; junction bases outside the gene matches: 15. The CDR3 has 18 residues. CDR1 and CDR2 from the germline V gene are LNHDA and SQIVND (reference sequence). The CDR3 protein is CASTAGTGDRSFGNTIYF. Written as DNA, the CDR3 is TGTGCCAGTACCGCCGGGACAGGGGACCGTAGCTTTGGAAACACCATATATTTT.

This clone was seen just once. CDR3 sequence: CASSLGQGLNYGYTF. The CDR3 DNA reads TGTGCCAGCAGCTTAGGGCAGGGCCTTAACTATGGCTACACCTTC. The chain combines TRBV7-9 with TRBJ1-2, with D possibly being TRBD1 (5 bases). Trimming removed 1 base from V and 1 base from J, with 10 bases in between. The CDR3 is 15 amino acids. Germline-derived CDR1 and CDR2 are SEHNR and FQNEAQ (reference sequence).

V is TRBV30 and J is TRBJ1-6, with a possible D match to TRBD1 (6 bases). The CDR3 is 13 residues long. V was shortened by 3 bases and J by 10 bases, with 13 bases between the two germline ends. Germline V gene lookup returns CDR1 GTSNPN and CDR2 SVGIG (reference sequence). The CDR3 spells CAWRWGPTSPLHF. The DNA for the CDR3 is TGTGCCTGGAGATGGGGGCCGACATCACCCCTCCACTTT.

The chain recombines TRBV2 with TRBJ1-3; no firm D call. Deletions cut 6 bases from V and 0 bases from J, with 6 bases between. The CDR3 totals 13 residues. From germline, CDR1 is SNHLY and CDR2 FYNNEI. CDR3 region: CASSANSGNTIYF. The CDR3 DNA reads as TGTGCCAGCAGCGCGAACTCTGGAAACACCATATATTTT.

The chain recombines TRBV27 with TRBJ1-6; D may be TRBD1 (6 bases). The germline V gene encodes CDR1 MNHEY and CDR2 SMNVEV (reference sequence). Deletions cut 7 bases from V and 4 bases from J, with 23 bases between. This CDR3 has 18 amino acids. The CDR3 DNA is TGTGCCAGCACTAAAATTCCAGGGGCCCTACCTTATAATTCACCCCTCCACTTT. This encodes CASTKIPGALPYNSPLHF.

The chain couples TRBV5-1 to TRBJ2-1, with 11 positions matching TRBD2. The CDR3 covers 15 residues. Germline V gives CDR1 SGHRS, CDR2 YFSETQ. V was pared by 4 bases and J by 6 bases, with 6 bases of the junction left unmatched. The CDR3 DNA reads as TGCGCCAGCAGCGAGCTAGCGGGGGGAGGCAATGAGCAGTTCTTC. It yields the protein CASSELAGGGNEQFF.

Within the sample, this clone is medium-sized. The chain joins TRBV4-2 to TRBJ1-2, with a weak D call TRBD1 (5 bases). Between the trimmed V and J ends, which lost 0 bases and 0 bases, there was a span of 8 bases. The CDR3 contains 15 residues. Germline loops: CDR1 LGHNA, CDR2 YNFKEQ. This chain's CDR3 is CASSQETVTNYGYTF. In DNA, the CDR3 is TGTGCCAGCAGCCAAGAGACAGTAACTAACTATGGCTACACCTTC.

This clone has just one count. V is TRBV11-3 and J is TRBJ2-1; 10 bases are a match to TRBD1. Germline trimming cut 5 bases from V and 6 bases from J; bases unmatched to any gene: 7. The germline V gene has CDR1 SGHNT and CDR2 YENEEA. This CDR3 has 15 residues. The CDR3 DNA reads TGTGCCAGCAGCGACGGGACAGGGGTCGGCAATGAGCAGTTCTTC. Translating it yields CASSDGTGVGNEQFF.

The CDR3 coding sequence is TGTGCCATCAGTGCCGCCAGGGAAGACTATGGCTACACCTTC. Its protein is CAISAAREDYGYTF. The V call is TRBV10-3, the J call TRBJ1-2, with TRBD1 as a possible D gene (5 bases). Germline CDR1 is ENHRY and CDR2 is SYGVKD. V was clipped by 4 bases and J by 3 bases, with 12 bases between them. CDR3 size: 14 residues.

The genes are TRBV18 and TRBJ1-4, with 7 bases identical to TRBD1. Germline values: CDR1 KGHSH, CDR2 LQKENI. The junction had 3 bases not matched to a gene; V was cut back by 1 base and J by 4 bases. This CDR3 comprises 15 residues. CDR3 residues: CASSPQGAFNEKLFF. The DNA for the CDR3 is TGTGCCAGCTCACCACAGGGGGCGTTTAATGAAAAACTGTTTTTT.

The rearrangement joins TRBV5-1 to TRBJ1-2; 8 nucleotides agree with TRBD1. CDR3 size: 17 residues. With 2 bases clipped from V and 6 bases from J, the junction kept 15 bases outside the gene matches. Germline loops: CDR1 SGHRS, CDR2 YFSETQ. Written as DNA, the CDR3 is TGCGCCAGCAGCTTTTCCTTTGGACAGGGAGGTTCGGATGGCTACACCTTC. It specifies CASSFSFGQGGSDGYTF.